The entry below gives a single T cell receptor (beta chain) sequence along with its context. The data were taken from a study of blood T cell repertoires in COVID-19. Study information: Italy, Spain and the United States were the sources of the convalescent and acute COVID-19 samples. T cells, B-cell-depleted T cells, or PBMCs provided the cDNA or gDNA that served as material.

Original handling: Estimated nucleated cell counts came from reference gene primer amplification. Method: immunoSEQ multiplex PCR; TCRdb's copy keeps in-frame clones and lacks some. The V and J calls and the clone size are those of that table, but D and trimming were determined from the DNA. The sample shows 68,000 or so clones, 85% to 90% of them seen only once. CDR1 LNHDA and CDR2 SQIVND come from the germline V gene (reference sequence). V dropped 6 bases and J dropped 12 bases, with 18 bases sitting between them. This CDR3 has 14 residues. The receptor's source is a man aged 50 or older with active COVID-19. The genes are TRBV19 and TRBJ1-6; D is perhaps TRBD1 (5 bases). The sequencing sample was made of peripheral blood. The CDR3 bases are TGTGCCAGTAGCCTGGGGGGAATGAGTTTACCCCTCCACTTT. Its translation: CASSLGGMSLPLHF. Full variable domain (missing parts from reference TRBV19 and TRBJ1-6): DGGITQSPKYLFRKEGQNVTLSCEQNLNHDAMYWYRQDPGQGLRLIYYSQIVNDFQKGDIAEGYSVSREKKESFPLTVTSAQKNPTAFYLCASSLGGMSLPLHFGNGTRLTVT.